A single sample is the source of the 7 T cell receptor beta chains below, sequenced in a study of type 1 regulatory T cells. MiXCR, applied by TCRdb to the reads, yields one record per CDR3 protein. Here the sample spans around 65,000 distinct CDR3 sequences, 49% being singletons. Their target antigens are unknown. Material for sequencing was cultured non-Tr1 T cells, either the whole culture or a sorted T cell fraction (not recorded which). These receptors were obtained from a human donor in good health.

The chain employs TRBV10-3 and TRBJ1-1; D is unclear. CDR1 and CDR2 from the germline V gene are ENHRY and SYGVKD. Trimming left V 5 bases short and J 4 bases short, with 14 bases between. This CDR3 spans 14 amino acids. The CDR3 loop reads CAISRMERGTEAFF. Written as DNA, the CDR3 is TGTGCCATCAGTAGGATGGAAAGAGGCACTGAAGCTTTCTTT.

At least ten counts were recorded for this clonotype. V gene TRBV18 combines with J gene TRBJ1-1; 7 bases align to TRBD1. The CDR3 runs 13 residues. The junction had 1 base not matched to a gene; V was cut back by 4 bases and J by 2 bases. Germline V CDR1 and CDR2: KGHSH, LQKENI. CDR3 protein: CASSRDRNTEAFF. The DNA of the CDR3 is TGTGCCAGCTCACGGGACAGAAACACTGAAGCTTTCTTT.

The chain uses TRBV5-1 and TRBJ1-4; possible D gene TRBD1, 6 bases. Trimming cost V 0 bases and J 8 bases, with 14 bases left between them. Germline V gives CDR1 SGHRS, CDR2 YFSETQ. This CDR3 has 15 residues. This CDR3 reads CASSLEGGIGEKLFF. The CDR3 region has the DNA TGCGCCAGCAGCTTGGAGGGGGGTATCGGAGAAAAACTGTTTTTT.

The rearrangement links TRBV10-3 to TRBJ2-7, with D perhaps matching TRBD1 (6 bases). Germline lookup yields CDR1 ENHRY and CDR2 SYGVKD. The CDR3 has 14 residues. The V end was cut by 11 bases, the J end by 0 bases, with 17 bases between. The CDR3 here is CAARRTASSYEQYF. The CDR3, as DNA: TGTGCCGCGAGAAGGACAGCAAGCTCCTACGAGCAGTACTTC.

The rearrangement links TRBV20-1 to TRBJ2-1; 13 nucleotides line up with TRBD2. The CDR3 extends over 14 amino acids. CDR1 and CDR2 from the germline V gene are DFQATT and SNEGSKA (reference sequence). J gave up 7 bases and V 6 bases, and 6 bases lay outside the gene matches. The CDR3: CSALLAGGQNEQFF. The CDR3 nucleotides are TGCAGTGCCCTACTAGCGGGGGGGCAGAATGAGCAGTTCTTC.

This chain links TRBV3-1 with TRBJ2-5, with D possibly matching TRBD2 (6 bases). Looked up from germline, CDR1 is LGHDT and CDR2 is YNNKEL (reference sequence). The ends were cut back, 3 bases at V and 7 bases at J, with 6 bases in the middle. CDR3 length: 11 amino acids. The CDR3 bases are TGTGCCAGCAGCCACGGGGGGACCCAGTACTTC. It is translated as CASSHGGTQYF.

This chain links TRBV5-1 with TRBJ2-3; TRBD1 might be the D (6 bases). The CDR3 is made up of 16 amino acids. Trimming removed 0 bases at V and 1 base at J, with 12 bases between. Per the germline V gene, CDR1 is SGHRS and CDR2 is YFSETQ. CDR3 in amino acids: CASSLETQGGTDTQYF. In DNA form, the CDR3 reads TGCGCCAGCAGCTTGGAGACACAGGGCGGCACAGATACGCAGTATTTT. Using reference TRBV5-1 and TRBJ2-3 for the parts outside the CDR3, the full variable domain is KAGVTQTPRYLIKTRGQQVTLSCSPISGHRSVSWYQQTPGQGLQFLFEYFSETQRNKGNFPGRFSGRQFSNSRSEMNVSTLELGDSALYLCASSLETQGGTDTQYFGPGTRLTVL.